This T cell receptor beta chain was captured by sequencing in a study of blood T cell repertoires in COVID-19. Looking at the study overall: From the United States, Italy and Spain came samples of acute and convalescent COVID-19. PBMCs, B-cell-depleted T cells, or T cells were the source of the cDNA or gDNA that made up the material.

Germline assignment: CDR1 LGHDT and CDR2 YNNKEL (reference sequence). The CDR3 loop spans 14 amino acids. V lost 4 bases and J lost 8; bases outside the gene matches: 10. Per the original data handling: Amplification with reference gene primers provided the estimates of nucleated cell counts. Clones were read by immunoSEQ multiplex PCR, and TCRdb kept only the in-frame ones, dropping some. That table supplies the V and J calls and clone size; D and trimming were determined from the DNA. The table records 240,000 or so clones, 80% to 85% of them present only once. This sequence was found in a woman aged 60-75 years with active or convalescent COVID-19. Sequencing used peripheral blood. The chain combines TRBV3-1 (or the pseudogene TRBV3-2) with TRBJ1-2, with 7 bases fitting TRBD1. CDR3 sequence: CASSLSDRAGGYTF. CDR3 DNA: TGTGCCAGCAGCCTTTCTGACAGGGCTGGGGGCTACACCTTC.